These T cell receptor beta chains were read from a single sample in a study of prognosis after radiotherapy for stage I lung cancer. From the multiplex PCR reads, TCRdb called clonotypes with MiXCR, one entry per CDR3 protein. Here the sample spans 38,000 or so distinct CDR3 sequences, roughly 24% being singletons. Source: PBMCs, taken before or after stereotactic body radiation therapy (not recorded which). The source of these receptors is a donor over 45 with non-small cell lung cancer. CDR3s include the opening cysteine and the closing phenylalanine or tryptophan. A D gene is named only where the DNA matches it firmly. Not every row has a clone size; where given, it reads once, few, many or a size class.

>TRBV9|TRBJ1-1|-|many
CASSVWADTEAFF
TGTGCCAGCAGCGTATGGGCGGACACTGAAGCTTTCTTT
>TRBV7-9|TRBJ2-2|-|many
CASSLESSGELFF
TGTGCCAGCAGCTTAGAAAGTTCCGGGGAGCTGTTTTTT
>TRBV28|TRBJ2-3|-|many
CASRGGTHSTSTDTQYF
TGTGCCAGCAGGGGCGGTACACACAGCACTAGCACAGATACGCAGTATTTT
>TRBV24-1|TRBJ2-7|-|many
CATSATGEYEQYF
TGTGCCACCAGTGCGACGGGAGAGTACGAGCAGTACTTC
>TRBV28|TRBJ1-5|-|many
CATTILTGSQPQHF
TGTGCCACCACGATACTTACAGGAAGCCAGCCCCAGCATTTT
>TRBV7-2|TRBJ2-3|-|many
CASSPEVGGTLAQYF
TGTGCCAGCAGCCCGGAGGTAGGGGGGACTCTTGCGCAGTATTTT
>TRBV7-2|TRBJ1-1|-|many
CASSSQGNTEAFF
TGTGCCAGCAGCTCACAGGGGAACACTGAAGCTTTCTTT
>TRBV28|TRBJ1-2|TRBD1|few
CASSTGAYGYTF
TGTGCCAGCAGTACAGGGGCTTATGGCTACACCTTC
>TRBV5-1|TRBJ1-6|-|many
CASSFDAGLYNSPLHF
TGCGCCAGCAGCTTTGACGCCGGGCTATATAATTCACCCCTCCACTTT
>TRBV30|TRBJ1-1|-|many
CAWSPFSPRTGRYTEAFF
TGTGCCTGGAGCCCGTTCAGCCCCAGAACAGGGAGGTATACTGAAGCTTTCTTT
>TRBV27|TRBJ2-1|TRBD2|many
CASNGLAGVNEQFF
TGTGCCAGCAACGGGCTAGCGGGAGTCAATGAGCAGTTCTTC
>TRBV5-8|TRBJ2-1|-|many
CASSLYRTSYNEQFF
TGTGCCAGCAGCTTGTACAGGACCTCCTACAATGAGCAGTTCTTC
>TRBV9|TRBJ1-6|-|-
CAISSQGRVNSPLHF
TGTGCCATCAGCTCACAGGGACGGGTAAATTCACCCCTCCACTTT
>TRBV5-6|TRBJ2-5|-|many
CASSLEHGGTQYF
TGTGCCAGCAGCTTGGAGCACGGTGGGACCCAGTACTTC
>TRBV11-2|TRBJ2-7|-|-
CASREPVQVETEQYF
TGTGCCAGCAGAGAACCGGTACAGGTGGAAACAGAGCAGTACTTC
>TRBV20-1|TRBJ1-2|-|-
CSNSVPLGNYGYTF
TGCAGTAATAGTGTCCCCCTTGGAAACTATGGCTACACCTTC
>TRBV20-1|TRBJ2-1|TRBD1|many
CSPRVPGGFNEQFF
TGCAGCCCGCGGGTTCCAGGGGGTTTCAATGAGCAGTTCTTC
>TRBV7-2|TRBJ1-1|-|many
CASSLSGHNTEAFF
TGTGCCAGCAGCTTATCGGGACACAACACTGAAGCTTTCTTT
>TRBV2|TRBJ2-5|TRBD2|-
CASSKGWGGTQYF
TGTGCCAGCAGTAAGGGGTGGGGAGGGACTCAGTACTTC
>TRBV19|TRBJ2-6|-|many
CASSNWGSGANVLTF
TGTGCCAGTAGTAACTGGGGCTCTGGGGCCAACGTCCTGACTTTC
>TRBV2|TRBJ2-1|-|many
CASSRERYNEQFF
TGTGCCAGCAGCCGGGAGAGGTACAATGAGCAGTTCTTC
>TRBV4-1|TRBJ2-7|TRBD1|many
CASSPFYSDRAFTYEQYF
TGCGCCAGCAGCCCATTCTATTCTGACAGGGCCTTCACCTACGAGCAGTACTTC
>TRBV28|TRBJ2-2|-|many
CASRNSLNTGELFF
TGTGCCAGCAGAAACAGCCTAAACACCGGGGAGCTGTTTTTT
>TRBV20-1|TRBJ2-3|TRBD2|-
CSAREGGWYGTQYF
TGCAGTGCTAGAGAGGGGGGGTGGTACGGTACGCAGTATTTT
>TRBV4-1|TRBJ2-1|TRBD2|many
CASSQSVTSGAGGVEQFF
TGCGCCAGCAGCCAATCGGTGACTAGCGGGGCCGGTGGGGTTGAGCAGTTCTTC
>TRBV11-2|TRBJ2-7|-|many
CASSPHINRAHEQYF
TGTGCCAGCAGCCCCCACATAAACAGGGCCCACGAGCAGTACTTC
>TRBV28|TRBJ1-2|TRBD1|many
CASSLPGGGRRGGYTF
TGTGCCAGCAGTCTTCCAGGGGGCGGAAGAAGAGGTGGCTACACCTTC
>TRBV24-1|TRBJ2-1|-|many
CATSDLAEQFF
TGTGCCACCAGTGATCTGGCCGAGCAGTTCTTC
>TRBV20-1|TRBJ2-1|-|many
CSATRGAGEQFF
TGCAGTGCTACCCGAGGCGCGGGGGAGCAGTTCTTC
>TRBV6-1|TRBJ2-3|-|-
CASSPMALKSTYTQYF
TGTGCCAGCAGCCCCATGGCTCTCAAAAGTACATATACGCAGTATTTT
>TRBV3-1|TRBJ1-4|-|many
CASSQVGEKLFF
TGTGCCAGCAGCCAAGTTGGGGAAAAACTGTTTTTT
>TRBV24-1|TRBJ2-7|-|many
CATGQSSYEQYF
TGTGCCACCGGACAATCCTCCTACGAGCAGTACTTC
>TRBV4-1|TRBJ2-7|-|many
CASSQDAGADYYEQYF
TGCGCCAGCAGCCAAGATGCCGGAGCTGATTACTACGAGCAGTACTTC
>TRBV3-1|TRBJ2-5|-|many
CASSQDGYNQETQYF
TGTGCCAGCAGCCAAGACGGGTATAACCAAGAGACCCAGTACTTC
>TRBV6-1|TRBJ1-5|TRBD1|many
CASRMTGGSNQPQHF
TGTGCCAGCAGGATGACAGGGGGGAGCAATCAGCCCCAGCATTTT
>TRBV5-6|TRBJ2-5|-|-
CASSLGPRQETQYF
TGTGCCAGCAGCTTGGGGCCAAGACAAGAGACCCAGTACTTC
>TRBV29-1|TRBJ1-1|-|few
CSVEGTASSEAFF
TGCAGCGTTGAAGGAACGGCGAGTTCTGAAGCTTTCTTT
>TRBV28|TRBJ1-1|-|many
CATALGGSTEAFF
TGTGCCACCGCCCTGGGGGGAAGCACTGAAGCTTTCTTT
>TRBV28|TRBJ2-3|TRBD2|many
CATKDTGGSTDTQYF
TGTGCCACAAAGGACACGGGGGGGAGCACAGATACGCAGTATTTT
>TRBV5-1|TRBJ1-1|-|many
CASSHTGTVDTEAFF
TGCGCCAGCAGCCACACCGGGACCGTCGACACTGAAGCTTTCTTT
>TRBV7-2|TRBJ1-2|TRBD1|many
CASSLVFGQGYYGYTF
TGTGCCAGCAGCTTAGTGTTCGGACAGGGGTACTATGGCTACACCTTC
>TRBV5-1|TRBJ2-2|-|-
CASNISGTVGGLFF
TGCGCCAGCAACATCTCCGGTACAGTAGGGGGGCTGTTTTTT
>TRBV20-1|TRBJ2-1|-|many
CSASEQFGSGNEQFF
TGCAGTGCTAGTGAGCAGTTCGGCTCCGGGAATGAGCAGTTCTTC
>TRBV20-1|TRBJ2-1|TRBD1|many
CSANSGDRPYNEQFF
TGCAGTGCTAACTCCGGGGACAGACCTTACAATGAGCAGTTCTTC
>TRBV27|TRBJ2-3|-|many
CASSLRGGTDTQYF
TGTGCCAGCAGTTTAAGAGGCGGAACGGATACGCAGTATTTT
>TRBV28|TRBJ1-6|TRBD1|many
CASSFRDRTYSPLHF
TGTGCCAGCAGTTTCAGGGACAGGACTTATTCACCCCTCCACTTT
>TRBV27|TRBJ1-2|-|-
CAIINGQTYGYTF
TGTGCCATCATCAACGGACAGACTTATGGCTACACCTTC
>TRBV7-2|TRBJ2-1|TRBD2|many
CASSRSGNSYNEQFF
TGTGCCAGCAGCCGTAGCGGGAACTCCTACAATGAGCAGTTCTTC
>TRBV5-1|TRBJ1-2|TRBD1|-
CASSYNLGQGARDGYTF
TGCGCCAGCAGCTATAATCTGGGACAGGGGGCGAGGGATGGCTACACCTTC
>TRBV6-1|TRBJ2-5|TRBD1|-
CASTRGRYRGRGETQYF
TGTGCCAGCACACGGGGTCGGTACAGGGGGAGAGGAGAGACCCAGTACTTC
>TRBV20-1|TRBJ2-1|TRBD2|many
CSAEGLADYNEQFF
TGCAGTGCCGAGGGACTAGCGGACTACAATGAGCAGTTCTTC
>TRBV9|TRBJ2-7|TRBD2|many
CASSELAGGVYEQYF
TGTGCCAGCAGCGAGCTAGCGGGGGGAGTCTACGAGCAGTACTTC
>TRBV7-3|TRBJ2-3|TRBD2|many
CASSGSGGALDTQYF
TGTGCCAGCAGCGGTAGCGGGGGGGCGTTAGATACGCAGTATTTT